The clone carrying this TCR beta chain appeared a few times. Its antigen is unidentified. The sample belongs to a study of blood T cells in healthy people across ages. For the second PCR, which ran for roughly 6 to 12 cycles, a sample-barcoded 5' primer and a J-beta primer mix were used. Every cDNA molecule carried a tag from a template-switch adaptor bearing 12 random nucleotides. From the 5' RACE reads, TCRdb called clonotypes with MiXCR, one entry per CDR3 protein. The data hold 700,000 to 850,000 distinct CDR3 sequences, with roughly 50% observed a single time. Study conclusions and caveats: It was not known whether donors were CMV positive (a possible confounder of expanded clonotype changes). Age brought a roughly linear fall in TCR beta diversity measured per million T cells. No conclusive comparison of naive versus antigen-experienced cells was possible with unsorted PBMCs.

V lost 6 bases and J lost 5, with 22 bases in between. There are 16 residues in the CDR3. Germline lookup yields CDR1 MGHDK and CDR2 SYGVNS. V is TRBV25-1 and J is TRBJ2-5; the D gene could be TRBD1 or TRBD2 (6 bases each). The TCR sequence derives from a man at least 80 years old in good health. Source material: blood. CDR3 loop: CASSPFGGRAGETQYF. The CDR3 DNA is TGTGCCAGCAGCCCCTTCGGGGGCAGGGCAGGGGAGACCCAGTACTTC.